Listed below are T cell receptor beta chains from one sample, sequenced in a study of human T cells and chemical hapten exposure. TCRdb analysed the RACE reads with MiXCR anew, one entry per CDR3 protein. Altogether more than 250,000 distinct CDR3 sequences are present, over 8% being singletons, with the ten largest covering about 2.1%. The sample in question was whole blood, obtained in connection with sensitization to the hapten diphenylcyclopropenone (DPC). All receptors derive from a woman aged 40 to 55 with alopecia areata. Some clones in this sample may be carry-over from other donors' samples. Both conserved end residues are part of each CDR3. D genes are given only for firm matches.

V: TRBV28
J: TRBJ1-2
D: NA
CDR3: CASSFLPQAATYGYTF

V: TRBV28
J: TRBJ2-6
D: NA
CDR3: CASSKGGSGANVLTF

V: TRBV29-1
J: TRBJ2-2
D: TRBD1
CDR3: CSGTTGGGELFF

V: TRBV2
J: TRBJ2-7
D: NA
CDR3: CASSPDTGARGYEQYF

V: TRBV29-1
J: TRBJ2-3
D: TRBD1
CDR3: CSVAGQGADTQYF

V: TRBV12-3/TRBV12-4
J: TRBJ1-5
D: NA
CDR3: CASSLVQGNQPQHF

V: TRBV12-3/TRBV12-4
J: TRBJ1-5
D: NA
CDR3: CASSLSLSNQPQHF

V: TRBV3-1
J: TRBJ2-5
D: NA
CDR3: CASSQDQGTQYF

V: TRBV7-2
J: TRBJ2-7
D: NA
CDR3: CASSLGGAVFSSYEQYF

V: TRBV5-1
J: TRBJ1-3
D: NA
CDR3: CASSPTGFSGNTIYF

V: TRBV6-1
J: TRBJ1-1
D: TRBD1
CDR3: CASSQQGAGNTEAFF

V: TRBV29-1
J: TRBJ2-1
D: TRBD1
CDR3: CSVDRGMNEQFF

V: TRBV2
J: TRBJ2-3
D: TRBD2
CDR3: CASSVGGSEDTQYF

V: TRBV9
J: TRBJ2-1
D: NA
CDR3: CASSVGDSTNEQFF

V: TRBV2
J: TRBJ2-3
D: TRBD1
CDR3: CASSQGDRITDTQYF

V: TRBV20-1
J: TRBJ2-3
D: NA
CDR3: CSAPREGRTDTQYF

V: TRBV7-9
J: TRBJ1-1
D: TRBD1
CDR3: CASRLQGITEAFF

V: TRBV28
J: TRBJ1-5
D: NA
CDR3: CASSLSQQPQHF

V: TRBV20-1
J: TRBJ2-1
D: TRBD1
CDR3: CSVPGQGYNEQFF

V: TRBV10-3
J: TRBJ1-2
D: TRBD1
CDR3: CAISPPGQGALTF

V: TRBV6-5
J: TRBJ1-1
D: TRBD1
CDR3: CASRGTGNTEAFF

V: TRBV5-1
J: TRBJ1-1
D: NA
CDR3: CASSLESGASTEAFF

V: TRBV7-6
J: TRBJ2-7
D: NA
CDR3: CASRATNLGEQYF

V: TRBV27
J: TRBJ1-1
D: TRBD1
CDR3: CASSLTRQGVGTEAFF

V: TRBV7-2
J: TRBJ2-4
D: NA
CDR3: CASSPQIGKNIQYF

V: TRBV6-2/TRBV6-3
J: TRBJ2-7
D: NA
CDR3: CASSYTGRRIYEQYF

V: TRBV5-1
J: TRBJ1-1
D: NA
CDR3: CASSSQEATEAFF

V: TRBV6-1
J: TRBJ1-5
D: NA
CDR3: CASSGLTGQPQHF

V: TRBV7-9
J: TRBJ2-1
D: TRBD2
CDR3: CASSLFPRENNEQFF

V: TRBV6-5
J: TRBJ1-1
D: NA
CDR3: CASSYGGGWGTEAFF

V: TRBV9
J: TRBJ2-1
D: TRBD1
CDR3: CASSPRRGQGAYNEQFF

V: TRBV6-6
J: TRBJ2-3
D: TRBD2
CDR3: CASRSSGTGTDTQYF

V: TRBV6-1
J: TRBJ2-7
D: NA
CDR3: CASSEPEGAGEQYF

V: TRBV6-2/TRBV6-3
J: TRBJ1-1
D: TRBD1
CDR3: CASSYVQGGSTEAFF

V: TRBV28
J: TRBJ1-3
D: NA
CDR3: CASSLALPSGNTIYF

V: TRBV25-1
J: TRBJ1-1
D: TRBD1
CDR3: CASRETGGRNTEAFF

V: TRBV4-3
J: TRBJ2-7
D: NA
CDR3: CASSQENRMAGLAEQYF

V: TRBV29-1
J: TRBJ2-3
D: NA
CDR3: CSVVPTTDTQYF

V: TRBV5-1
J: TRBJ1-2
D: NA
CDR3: CASSPEGFNYGYTF

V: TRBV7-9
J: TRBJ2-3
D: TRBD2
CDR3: CASSRGLAGVPTSTDTQYF

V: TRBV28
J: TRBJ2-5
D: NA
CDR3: CASSFGPPQYF

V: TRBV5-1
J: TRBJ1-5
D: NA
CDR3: CASSLALEGEVGSNQPQHF

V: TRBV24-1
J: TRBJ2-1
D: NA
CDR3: CATSPSYGLSYNEQFF

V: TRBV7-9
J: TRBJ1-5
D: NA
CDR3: CASSLQGHNQPQHF

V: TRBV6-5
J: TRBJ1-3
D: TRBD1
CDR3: CVSSFGGTAGNTIYF

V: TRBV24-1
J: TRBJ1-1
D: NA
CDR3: CATSDSHGPDSSAFF

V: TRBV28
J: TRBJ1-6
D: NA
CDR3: CASSFGQSYNSPLHF

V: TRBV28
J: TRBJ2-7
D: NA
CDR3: CASSPVGWGAGQLYEQYF

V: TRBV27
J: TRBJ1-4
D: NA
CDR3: CASSGSYNEKLFF

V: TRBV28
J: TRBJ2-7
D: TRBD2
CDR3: CASSLKQRGLSSYEQYF

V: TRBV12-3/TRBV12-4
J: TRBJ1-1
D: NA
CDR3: CASSFPQIMNTEAFF

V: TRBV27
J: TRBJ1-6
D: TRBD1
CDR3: CASSSGTGGNSPLHF

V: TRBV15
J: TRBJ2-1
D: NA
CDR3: CATSRVPKRRNNEQFF

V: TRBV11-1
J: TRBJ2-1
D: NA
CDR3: CARYNEQFF